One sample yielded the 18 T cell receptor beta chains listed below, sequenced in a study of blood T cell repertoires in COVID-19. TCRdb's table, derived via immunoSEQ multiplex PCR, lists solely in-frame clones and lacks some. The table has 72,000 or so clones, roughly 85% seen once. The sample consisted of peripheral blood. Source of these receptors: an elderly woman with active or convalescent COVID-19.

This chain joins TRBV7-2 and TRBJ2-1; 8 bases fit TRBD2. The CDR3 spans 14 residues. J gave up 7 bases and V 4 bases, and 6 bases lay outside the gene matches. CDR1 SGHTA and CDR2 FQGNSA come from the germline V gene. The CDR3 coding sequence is TGTGCCAGCAGCTCCGGGGGGGCCCTGAATGAGCAGTTCTTC. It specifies CASSSGGALNEQFF.

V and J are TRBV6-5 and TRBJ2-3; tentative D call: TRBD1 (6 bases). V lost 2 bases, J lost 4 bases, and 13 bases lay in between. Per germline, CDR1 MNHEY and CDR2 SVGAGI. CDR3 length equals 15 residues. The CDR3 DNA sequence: TGTGCCAGCAGTTACGGGACAAGGGGTCCAGATACGCAGTATTTT. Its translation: CASSYGTRGPDTQYF.

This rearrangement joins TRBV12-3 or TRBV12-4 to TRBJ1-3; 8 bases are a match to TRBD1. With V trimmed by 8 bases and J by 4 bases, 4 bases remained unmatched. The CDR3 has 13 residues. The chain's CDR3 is CASVRQGGNTIYF. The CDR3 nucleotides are TGTGCCAGCGTGAGACAGGGGGGAAACACCATATATTTT.

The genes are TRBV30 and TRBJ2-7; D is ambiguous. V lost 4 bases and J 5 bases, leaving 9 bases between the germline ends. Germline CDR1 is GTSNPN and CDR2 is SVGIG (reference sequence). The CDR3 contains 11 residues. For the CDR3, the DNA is TGTGCCTGGACCTCGGTAGACGAGCAGTACTTC. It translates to CAWTSVDEQYF.

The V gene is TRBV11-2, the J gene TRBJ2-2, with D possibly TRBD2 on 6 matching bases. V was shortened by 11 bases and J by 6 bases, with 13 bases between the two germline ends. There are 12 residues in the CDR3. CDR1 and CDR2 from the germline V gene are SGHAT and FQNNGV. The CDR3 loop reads CAGRASAGELFF. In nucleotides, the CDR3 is TGTGCCGGAAGAGCTAGCGCCGGGGAGCTGTTTTTT.

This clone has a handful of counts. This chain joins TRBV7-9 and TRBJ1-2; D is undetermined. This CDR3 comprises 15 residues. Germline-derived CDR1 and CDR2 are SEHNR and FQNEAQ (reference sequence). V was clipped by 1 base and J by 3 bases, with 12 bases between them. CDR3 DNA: TGTGCCAGCAGCTTAGAATGGCACGGAGACTATGGCTACACCTTC. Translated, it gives CASSLEWHGDYGYTF. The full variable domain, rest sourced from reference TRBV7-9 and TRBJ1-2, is DTGVSQNPRHKITKRGQNVTFRCDPISEHNRLYWYRQTLGQGPEFLTYFQNEAQLEKSRLLSDRFSAERPKGSFSTLEIQRTEQGDSAMYLCASSLEWHGDYGYTFGSGTRLTVV.

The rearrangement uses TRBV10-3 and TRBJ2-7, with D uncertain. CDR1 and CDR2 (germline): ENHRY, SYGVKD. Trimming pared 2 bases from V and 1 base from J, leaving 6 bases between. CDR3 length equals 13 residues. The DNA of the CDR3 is TGTGCCATCAGTGAGCCCCCATCCTACGAGCAGTACTTC. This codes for CAISEPPSYEQYF.

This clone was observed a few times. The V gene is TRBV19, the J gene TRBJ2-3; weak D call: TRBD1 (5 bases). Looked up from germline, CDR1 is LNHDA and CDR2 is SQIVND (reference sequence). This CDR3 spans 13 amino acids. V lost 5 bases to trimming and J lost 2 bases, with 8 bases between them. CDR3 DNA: TGTGCCAGTAGTGGCAGGGACACAGATACGCAGTATTTT. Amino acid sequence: CASSGRDTDTQYF. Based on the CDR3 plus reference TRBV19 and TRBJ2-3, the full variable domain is DGGITQSPKYLFRKEGQNVTLSCEQNLNHDAMYWYRQDPGQGLRLIYYSQIVNDFQKGDIAEGYSVSREKKESFPLTVTSAQKNPTAFYLCASSGRDTDTQYFGPGTRLTVL.

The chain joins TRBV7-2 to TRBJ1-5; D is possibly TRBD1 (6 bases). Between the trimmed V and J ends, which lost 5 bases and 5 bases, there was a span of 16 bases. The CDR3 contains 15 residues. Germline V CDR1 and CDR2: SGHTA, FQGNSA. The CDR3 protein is CASSIMTGPDQPQHF. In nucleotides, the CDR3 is TGTGCCAGCAGCATTATGACAGGTCCTGATCAGCCCCAGCATTTT. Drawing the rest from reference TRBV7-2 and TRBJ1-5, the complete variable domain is GAGVSQSPSNKVTEKGKDVELRCDPISGHTALYWYRQSLGQGLEFLIYFQGNSAPDKSGLPSDRFSAERTGGSVSTLTIQRTQQEDSAVYLCASSIMTGPDQPQHFGDGTRLSIL.

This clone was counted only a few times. DNA for the CDR3: TGTGCCAGCAGCTCTACTTTGGGACCCCTAGCGGGGGGGCGAGGGACCCAGTACTTC. Protein sequence: CASSSTLGPLAGGRGTQYF. This chain connects TRBV7-2 to TRBJ2-5; 12 bases align to TRBD2. Germline loops: CDR1 SGHTA, CDR2 FQGNSA. The CDR3 is 19 amino acids. With 4 bases clipped from V and 7 bases from J, the junction kept 19 bases outside the gene matches.

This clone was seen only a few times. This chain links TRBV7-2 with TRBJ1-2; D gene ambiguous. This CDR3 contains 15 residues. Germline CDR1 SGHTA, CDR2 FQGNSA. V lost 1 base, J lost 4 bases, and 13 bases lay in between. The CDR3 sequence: CASSLGGSWVYGYTF. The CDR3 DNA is TGTGCCAGCAGCTTAGGCGGAAGCTGGGTCTATGGCTACACCTTC.

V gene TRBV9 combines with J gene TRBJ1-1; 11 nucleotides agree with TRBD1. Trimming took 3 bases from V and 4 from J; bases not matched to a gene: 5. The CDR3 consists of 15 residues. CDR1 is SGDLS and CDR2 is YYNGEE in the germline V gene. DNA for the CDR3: TGTGCCAGCAGCGGGACAGGGGGCGCGAGCACTGAAGCTTTCTTT. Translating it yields CASSGTGGASTEAFF.

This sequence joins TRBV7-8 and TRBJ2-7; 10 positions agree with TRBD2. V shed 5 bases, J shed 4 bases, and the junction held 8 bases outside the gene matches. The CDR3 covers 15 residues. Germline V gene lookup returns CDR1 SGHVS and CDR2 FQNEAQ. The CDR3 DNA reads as TGTGCCAGCAGCCTCACTAGCGGGGAGATATACGAGCAGTACTTC. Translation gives CASSLTSGEIYEQYF.

The CDR3, as DNA: TGTGCCTGGGGTCGACTAACGGACACCGGGGAGCTGTTTTTT. It specifies CAWGRLTDTGELFF. The V and J genes are TRBV30 and TRBJ2-2; weak D call: TRBD2 (5 bases). CDR3 length: 14 amino acids. V lost 5 bases and J 3 bases, leaving 13 bases between the germline ends. CDR1 GTSNPN and CDR2 SVGIG come from the germline V gene (reference sequence). Together with reference TRBV30 and TRBJ2-2, the CDR3 gives the full variable domain: SQTIHQWPATLVQPVGSPLSLECTVEGTSNPNLYWYRQAAGRGLQLLFYSVGIGQISSEVPQNLSASRPQDRQFILSSKKLLLSDSGFYLCAWGRLTDTGELFFGEGSRLTVL.

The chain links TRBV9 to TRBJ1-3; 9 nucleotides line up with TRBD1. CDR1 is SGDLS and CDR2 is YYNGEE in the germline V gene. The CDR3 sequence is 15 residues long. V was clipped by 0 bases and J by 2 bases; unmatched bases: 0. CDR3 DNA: TGTGCCAGCAGCGTAGACAGGGGGCCTGGAAACACCATATATTTT. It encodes CASSVDRGPGNTIYF.

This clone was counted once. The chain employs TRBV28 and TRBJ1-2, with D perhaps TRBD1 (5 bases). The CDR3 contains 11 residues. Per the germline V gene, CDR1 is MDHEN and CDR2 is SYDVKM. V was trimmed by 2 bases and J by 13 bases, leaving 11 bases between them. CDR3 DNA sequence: TGTGCCAGCAGTTTAGGGGCCCGTATCACCTTC. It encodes CASSLGARITF.

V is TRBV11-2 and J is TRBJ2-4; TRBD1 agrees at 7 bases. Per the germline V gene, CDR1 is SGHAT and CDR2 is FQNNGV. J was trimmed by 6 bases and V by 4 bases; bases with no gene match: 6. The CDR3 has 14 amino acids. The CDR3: CASSSNRGRNIQYF. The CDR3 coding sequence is TGTGCCAGCAGCTCAAACAGGGGTAGAAACATTCAGTACTTC.

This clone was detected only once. For the CDR3, the DNA is TGTGCCAGCAGCTTAGTCACCTACGAGCAGTACTTC. Encoded protein: CASSLVTYEQYF. This sequence joins TRBV11-2 and TRBJ2-7; D call uncertain. The CDR3 is made up of 12 amino acids. V lost 1 base and J 2 bases, leaving 3 bases between the germline ends. Germline loops: CDR1 SGHAT, CDR2 FQNNGV. Variable domain in full (rest from reference TRBV11-2 and TRBJ2-7): EAGVAQSPRYKIIEKRQSVAFWCNPISGHATLYWYQQILGQGPKLLIQFQNNGVVDDSQLPKDRFSAERLKGVDSTLKIQPAKLEDSAVYLCASSLVTYEQYFGPGTRLTVT.